What follows are 10 T cell receptor beta chains derived from one specimen sequenced in a study of cytomegalovirus exposure and HLA in healthy donors. The PCR had 60 Vbeta and 13 Jbeta primers. Profiled with immunoSEQ multiplex PCR; TCRdb holds only in-frame clones, not every one. This sample contains some 70,000 clones. Input material: PBMCs. Every receptor here comes from a boy aged 5-17 years in good health and CMV-seronegative.

The chain couples TRBV18 to TRBJ2-7; D is unclear. CDR3 length: 15 amino acids. Germline V gives CDR1 KGHSH, CDR2 LQKENI. V lost 1 base and J 4 bases, leaving 14 bases between the germline ends. The chain's CDR3 is CASSPRAGVDYEQYF. CDR3 coding DNA: TGTGCCAGCTCACCACGGGCAGGCGTCGATTACGAGCAGTACTTC.

This chain joins TRBV25-1 and TRBJ2-7; D not resolved. V dropped 6 bases and J dropped 1 base, with 10 bases sitting between them. The germline gives CDR1 MGHDK, CDR2 SYGVNS. The CDR3 length is 13 residues. DNA of the CDR3: TGTGCCAGCAGGATGCCAGGTTCCTACGAGCAGTACTTC. Translation gives CASRMPGSYEQYF.

V and J are TRBV6-1 and TRBJ2-2; D might be TRBD1 (6 bases). The CDR3 totals 14 residues. The ends were cut back, 4 bases at V and 3 bases at J, with 9 bases in the middle. Germline loops: CDR1 MNHNS, CDR2 SASEGT. The CDR3: CASSVAGDTGELFF. In nucleotides, the CDR3 is TGTGCCAGCAGTGTAGCAGGGGACACCGGGGAGCTGTTTTTT.

This chain links TRBV6-4 with TRBJ2-3; D perhaps matches TRBD1 (6 bases). The CDR3 length is 13 residues. The germline gives CDR1 MRHNA, CDR2 SNTAGT. Between the trimmed V and J ends, which lost 5 bases and 2 bases, there was a span of 8 bases. DNA of the CDR3: TGTGCCAGCAGTCAGGGGCACACAGATACGCAGTATTTT. It specifies CASSQGHTDTQYF.

The CDR3 bases are TGTGCCAGCTCACCACCTGGGTCCAGGGGTTATGGAAACACCATATATTTT. Its translation is CASSPPGSRGYGNTIYF. The genes are TRBV18 and TRBJ1-3; D might be TRBD1 (6 bases). CDR1 and CDR2 from the germline V gene are KGHSH and LQKENI. This CDR3 spans 17 amino acids. V dropped 0 bases and J dropped 3 bases, with 15 bases sitting between them.

This chain joins TRBV29-1 and TRBJ2-1; 9 bases agree with TRBD2. The CDR3 runs 17 residues. With 4 bases clipped from V and 0 bases from J, the junction kept 10 bases outside the gene matches. The germline gives CDR1 SQVTM, CDR2 ANQGSEA. The CDR3 loop reads CSVGGLAGSSSYNEQFF. The CDR3 region has the DNA TGCAGCGTTGGAGGGCTAGCGGGATCCAGCTCCTACAATGAGCAGTTCTTC.

The V gene is TRBV6-5, the J gene TRBJ1-1, with unresolved D. The V gene's germline CDR1 is MNHEY and CDR2 SVGAGI. V dropped 2 bases and J dropped 0 bases, with 10 bases sitting between them. The CDR3 runs to 15 residues. The CDR3 coding sequence is TGTGCCAGCAGTTACGGAGATGAGGTGAACACTGAAGCTTTCTTT. This sequence encodes CASSYGDEVNTEAFF.

The chain's CDR3 is CASSLDWSANTEAFF. In DNA, the CDR3 is TGTGCCAGCAGCTTAGACTGGTCGGCCAACACTGAAGCTTTCTTT. The V and J genes are TRBV7-3 and TRBJ1-1; D not certain. Germline V gene lookup returns CDR1 SGHTA and CDR2 FQGTGA. This CDR3 comprises 15 residues. The V end lost 2 bases, the J end lost 2 bases, and 12 bases lay between the germline ends.

V and J are TRBV27 and TRBJ1-1; D not certain. The germline V gene has CDR1 MNHEY and CDR2 SMNVEV (reference sequence). The CDR3 length is 13 residues. Trimming left V 2 bases short and J 2 bases short, with 6 bases between. As DNA, the CDR3 is TGTGCCAGCAGTTTAGTTCCAAACACTGAAGCTTTCTTT. It encodes CASSLVPNTEAFF.

This rearrangement joins TRBV5-1 to TRBJ2-7; TRBD2 matches 8 bases. J lost 1 base, V lost 4 bases, and 10 bases had no gene match. This CDR3 has 16 residues. Germline values: CDR1 SGHRS, CDR2 YFSETQ. CDR3 sequence (DNA): TGCGCCAGCAGCCTCCGGTCTGGCGGGAGGTCCTACGAGCAGTACTTC. It encodes CASSLRSGGRSYEQYF.